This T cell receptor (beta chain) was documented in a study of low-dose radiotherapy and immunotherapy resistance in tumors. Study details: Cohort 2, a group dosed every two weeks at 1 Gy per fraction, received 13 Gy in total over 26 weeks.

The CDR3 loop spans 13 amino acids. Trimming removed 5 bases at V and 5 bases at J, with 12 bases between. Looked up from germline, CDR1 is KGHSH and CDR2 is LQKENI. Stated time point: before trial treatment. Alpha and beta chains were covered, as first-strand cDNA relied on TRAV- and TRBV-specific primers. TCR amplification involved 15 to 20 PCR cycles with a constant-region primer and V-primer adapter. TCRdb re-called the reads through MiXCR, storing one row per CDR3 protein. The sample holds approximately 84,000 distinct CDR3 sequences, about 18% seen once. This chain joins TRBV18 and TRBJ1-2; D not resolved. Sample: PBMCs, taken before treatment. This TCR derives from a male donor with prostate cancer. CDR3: CASSERVGYGYTF. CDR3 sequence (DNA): TGTGCCAGCTCAGAGAGAGTGGGATATGGCTACACCTTC.